A single sample is the source of the 16 T cell receptor beta chains below, sequenced in a study of tumor and adjacent non-tumor tissue in lung cancer. No cell sorting was done before RNA was extracted from the tissue. Three rounds of nested PCR, following a modified ARM-PCR protocol, produced the TCRbeta library. TCRdb recomputed calls from the multiplex PCR reads with MiXCR, one row per CDR3 protein. In the table there are fewer than 80,000 distinct CDR3 sequences, around 65% of which are singletons. The sequenced material came from lung tumor tissue. The origin of the receptors is an older woman with non-small cell lung cancer.

The chain recombines TRBV29-1 with TRBJ2-7, with 12 positions matching TRBD1. Unmatched junction bases numbered 10, after V lost 4 bases and J lost 12 bases. The CDR3 covers 13 residues. The germline gives CDR1 SQVTM, CDR2 ANQGSEA. CDR3 sequence: CSVVGTGGYEWYF. CDR3 sequence (DNA): TGCAGCGTTGTAGGGACAGGGGGCTACGAGTGGTACTTC.

On this clonotype: The junction and the germline gene differ at one end; a read error may be behind it. The chain couples TRBV4-1 to TRBJ1-1, with 8 bases identical to TRBD1. The germline V gene has CDR1 MGHRA and CDR2 YSYEKL. The length of the CDR3 is 17 residues. The CDR3 DNA reads as TGCGACAGCAGCCAAGACGACCGGGACAGGCCAGACACTGAAGCTTTCTTT. Protein product: CDSSQDDRDRPDTEAFF.

With respect to this clonotype: The junction and the germline gene differ at one end; a read error may be behind it. The chain couples TRBV29-1 to TRBJ1-4; a weak D match, TRBD1 (5 bases). Looked up from germline, CDR1 is SQVTM and CDR2 is ANQGSEA. This CDR3 has 14 amino acids. The CDR3 spells CGVGSGISNEKLFF. Written as DNA, the CDR3 is TGCGGCGTTGGATCAGGGATATCGAATGAAAAACTGTTTTTT.

This clonotype was seen more than once but under ten times. V usage is TRBV7-9 and J usage is TRBJ2-3, with 8 bases matching TRBD2. The CDR3 runs 18 residues. V was pared by 1 base and J by 0 bases, with 9 bases of the junction left unmatched. Germline values: CDR1 SEHNR, CDR2 FQNEAQ (reference sequence). The CDR3 loop reads CASSLVAGGRSSTDTQYF. The CDR3 DNA sequence: TGTGCCAGCAGCTTAGTGGCGGGAGGCCGATCTAGCACAGATACGCAGTATTTT.

The chain joins TRBV7-8 to TRBJ1-6; D is undetermined. Germline assignment: CDR1 SGHVS and CDR2 FQNEAQ. This CDR3 region has 15 residues. The V end lost 3 bases, the J end lost 8 bases, and 14 bases lay between the germline ends. CDR3 in DNA: TGTGCCAGCAGCTTGGACCTACTTTACGATTCACCCCTCCACTTT. This sequence encodes CASSLDLLYDSPLHF.

This clonotype was observed once. As the CDR3 is not closed by the conserved phenylalanine or tryptophan, this likely results from a read error. The chain combines TRBV6-1 with TRBJ2-1; 9 nucleotides line up with TRBD1. There are 13 residues in the CDR3. In germline, CDR1 is MNHNS, CDR2 SASEGT. V trimming: 5 bases; J trimming: 7 bases; junction bases outside the gene matches: 3. CDR3 sequence reads: CASSIGQGNEQFL. The CDR3 bases are TGTGCCAGCAGTATCGGACAGGGGAATGAGCAGTTCTTG.

The gene calls are TRBV2 and TRBJ1-6; a possible D gene is TRBD1 (5 bases). The length of the CDR3 is 14 residues. The germline V gene encodes CDR1 SNHLY and CDR2 FYNNEI. Deletions cut 6 bases from V and 10 bases from J, with 16 bases between. CDR3 amino acids: CASRWTRLVSPLHF. CDR3 DNA: TGTGCCAGCAGATGGACAAGGCTGGTCTCACCCCTCCACTTT. Full variable domain (missing parts from reference TRBV2 and TRBJ1-6): EPEVTQTPSHQVTQMGQEVILRCVPISNHLYFYWYRQILGQKVEFLVSFYNNEISEKSEIFDDQFSVERPDGSNFTLKIRSTKLEDSAMYFCASRWTRLVSPLHFGNGTRLTVT.

The chain couples TRBV4-1 to TRBJ2-3; D is ambiguous. This CDR3 region has 14 residues. V lost 10 bases and J 2 bases, leaving 16 bases between the germline ends. Looked up from germline, CDR1 is MGHRA and CDR2 is YSYEKL. CDR3 sequence (DNA): TGCGCCAACAGTCAAGACACTGTCACAGATACGCAGTATTTT. As protein: CANSQDTVTDTQYF.

In regard to this clonotype: A much larger clone is a single base away; this may be a read error. The rearrangement uses TRBV24-1 and TRBJ1-2; the D gene is possibly TRBD1 (6 bases). CDR1 is KGHDR and CDR2 is SFDVKD in the germline V gene. This CDR3 region has 17 residues. CDR3 DNA sequence: TGTGCCACCAGTGATCCCCGGACAGATAAGAAACCCTATGGCCACACCTTC. Its translation is CATSDPRTDKKPYGHTF.

V is TRBV11-3 and J is TRBJ2-3; 7 bases line up with TRBD2. Germline values: CDR1 SGHNT, CDR2 YENEEA. The CDR3 runs to 17 residues. The V and J ends lost 5 bases and 8 bases, in that order; junction bases with no gene match: 19. As DNA, the CDR3 is TGTGCCAGCAGCCAATACACCAGGGAGGGGAGCATAGTTACGCAGTATTTT. Translated: CASSQYTREGSIVTQYF.

With regard to this clonotype: The junction departs from the called germline gene at one end, perhaps through a read error. The rearrangement links TRBV7-9 to TRBJ2-3; 7 bases map to TRBD2. The CDR3 consists of 14 residues. The V gene's germline CDR1 is SEHNR and CDR2 FQNEAQ (reference sequence). CDR3 nucleotides: TGTGCCAGCAGCTTAGCCTCCCTAGCGGATACGCAGTGTTTT. It is translated as CASSLASLADTQCF.

The chain combines TRBV5-1 with TRBJ2-7, with D perhaps TRBD1 (5 bases). This CDR3 contains 15 residues. The germline V and J ends were trimmed by 9 bases and 0 bases, with 19 bases remaining between them. CDR1 and CDR2 (germline): SGHRS, YFSETQ. The DNA for the CDR3 is TGCGCCAACATCCGTGGGGCCACGAGCTCCTACGAGCAGTACTTC. Protein: CANIRGATSSYEQYF. The full variable domain, in which reference TRBV5-1 and TRBJ2-7 provide the parts outside the CDR3, is KAGVTQTPRYLIKTRGQQVTLSCSPISGHRSVSWYQQTPGQGLQFLFEYFSETQRNKGNFPGRFSGRQFSNSRSEMNVSTLELGDSALYLCANIRGATSSYEQYFGPGTRLTVT.

This clonotype was counted once. V is TRBV6-5 and J is TRBJ1-1; D possibly corresponds to TRBD1 (5 bases). This CDR3 has 12 amino acids. Trimming took off 8 bases at V and 5 bases at J, with 12 bases between the two ends. Germline V gives CDR1 MNHEY, CDR2 SVGAGI. CDR3 coding DNA: TGTGCCAGCGGTTCTGGGGGGACTGAAGCTTTCTTT. Translated: CASGSGGTEAFF.

V gene TRBV4-2 combines with J gene TRBJ2-2, with 10 nucleotides matching TRBD2. The J segment lost 5 bases and the V segment lost 1 base, leaving 19 bases of the junction unmatched. Germline CDR1 LGHNA, CDR2 YNFKEQ. This CDR3 is 21 amino acids long. The DNA for the CDR3 is TGTGCCAGCAGCCAAGGGTCCTCTCTTAGCGGGAGGCCCTTCAAGACCGGGGAGCTGTTTTTT. Amino acid sequence: CASSQGSSLSGRPFKTGELFF.

On this clonotype: It may be a read error: a sequence one base away is much more abundant. The chain is built from TRBV20-1 and TRBJ2-7, with D perhaps TRBD2 (7 bases). V was shortened by 6 bases and J by 4 bases, with 22 bases between the two germline ends. Germline V CDR1 and CDR2: DFQATT, SNEGSKA (reference sequence). This CDR3 is 15 amino acids long. CDR3 nucleotide sequence: TGCAGTGCAGATAAGCGGGGAGGGGGTCGGTACGAGCAGTACTTC. Amino acids: CSADKRGGGRYEQYF.

The V call is TRBV29-1, the J call TRBJ2-3; D is unresolved. V lost 3 bases and J lost 5, with 12 bases in between. The CDR3 length is 13 residues. Germline assignment: CDR1 SQVTM and CDR2 ANQGSEA. The CDR3 sequence: CSVDEAHKDTQYF. The CDR3 DNA is TGCAGCGTTGATGAAGCGCACAAAGATACGCAGTATTTT.